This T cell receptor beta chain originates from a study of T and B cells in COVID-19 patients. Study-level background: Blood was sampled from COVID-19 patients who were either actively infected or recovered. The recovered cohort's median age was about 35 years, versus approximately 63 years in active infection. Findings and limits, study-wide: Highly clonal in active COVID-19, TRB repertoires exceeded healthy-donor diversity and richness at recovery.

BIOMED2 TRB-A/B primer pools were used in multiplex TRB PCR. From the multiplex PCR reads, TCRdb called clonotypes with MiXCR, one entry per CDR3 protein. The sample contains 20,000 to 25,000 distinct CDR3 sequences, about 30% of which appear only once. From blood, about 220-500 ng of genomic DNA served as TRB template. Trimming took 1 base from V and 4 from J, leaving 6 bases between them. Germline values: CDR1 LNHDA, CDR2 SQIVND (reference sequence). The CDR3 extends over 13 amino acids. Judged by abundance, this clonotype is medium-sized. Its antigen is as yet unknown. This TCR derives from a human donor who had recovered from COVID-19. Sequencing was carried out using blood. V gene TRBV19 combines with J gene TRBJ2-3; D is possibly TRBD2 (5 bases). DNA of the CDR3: TGTGCCAGTAGTATAGCGCGGGCAGATACGCAGTATTTT. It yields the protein CASSIARADTQYF.